This entry concerns a single T cell receptor (beta chain). This record belongs to a study of blood T cell repertoires in COVID-19. Study information: Acute and convalescent COVID-19 specimens originated in the United States, Italy and Spain.

V lost 2 bases, J lost 4 bases, and 7 bases stayed unmatched. This CDR3 is built from 17 residues. Germline-derived CDR1 and CDR2 are SGHVS and FQNEAQ. Study processing details: Counts of nucleated cells, estimated from reference gene primer amplification, were obtained. TCRdb keeps only in-frame clones here, not all; method: immunoSEQ multiplex PCR. Clonal size and the V and J genes are those of that table, whereas D and trimming came from the DNA. The sample has under 250,000 clones; 92% are singletons. The sequenced sample was peripheral blood. The chain uses TRBV7-8 and TRBJ2-1; 11 bases are a match to TRBD2. This receptor was taken from a man aged 30-40 years with acute or convalescent COVID-19. This CDR3 reads CASSLSSTSGVYNEQFF. CDR3 in DNA: TGTGCCAGCAGCTTATCCTCGACTAGCGGGGTATACAATGAGCAGTTCTTC. Looking up the rest from reference TRBV7-8 and TRBJ2-1 gives the full variable domain: GAGVSQSPRYKVAKRGQDVALRCDPISGHVSLFWYQQALGQGPEFLTYFQNEAQLDKSGLPSDRFFAERPEGSVSTLKIQRTQQEDSAVYLCASSLSSTSGVYNEQFFGPGTRLTVL.